Below are 12 T cell receptor beta chains sequenced from a single sample in a study of T cells in Graves' hyperthyroidism and ophthalmopathy. The TCR beta CDR3 regions underwent amplification using RNA transcripts as the source. TCR CDR3 underwent first-round RT-PCR with the HTBI primer set. TCRdb passed the multiplex PCR reads through MiXCR, listing each CDR3 protein once. The table lists 370,000 or so distinct CDR3 sequences, 20% to 25% of them singletons. Source material: blood. Source of these receptors: a man aged 50-60 years with Graves' hyperthyroidism.

The genes are TRBV24-1 and TRBJ2-7; 11 positions agree with TRBD2. Germline V gene sequence: CDR1 KGHDR, CDR2 SFDVKD. The CDR3 is 16 amino acids. The J segment lost 0 bases and the V segment lost 0 bases, leaving 0 bases of the junction unmatched. CDR3 sequence: CATSDLTSGGSYEQYF. The CDR3 DNA is TGTGCCACCAGTGATTTGACTAGCGGGGGCTCCTACGAGCAGTACTTC.

The J gene is TRBJ1-3, the V gene TRBV18; D not certain. The CDR3 is 15 amino acids. CDR1 and CDR2 (germline): KGHSH, LQKENI. V lost 3 bases and J lost 1, with 10 bases in between. The chain's CDR3 is CASSPGPFSGNTIYF. DNA for the CDR3: TGTGCCAGCTCACCTGGACCGTTTTCTGGAAACACCATATATTTT.

There are many counts of this clonotype. The chain couples TRBV18 to TRBJ1-1; TRBD1 is a possible D gene (5 bases). The CDR3 has 14 residues. V lost 2 bases and J 2 bases, leaving 9 bases between the germline ends. Germline CDR1 is KGHSH and CDR2 is LQKENI. CDR3 sequence (DNA): TGTGCCAGCTCACCAGGGCAGGGAAACACTGAAGCTTTCTTT. Encoded protein: CASSPGQGNTEAFF.

This clonotype was recorded at least ten times. The rearrangement uses TRBV12-3 or TRBV12-4 and TRBJ2-3; 10 bases line up with TRBD1. The ends lost 8 bases at V and 7 bases at J; junction bases unmatched: 9. This CDR3 region has 14 residues. CDR3: CASGGRDRGNTQYF. CDR3 coding DNA: TGTGCCAGCGGCGGACGGGACAGGGGAAATACGCAGTATTTT.

This clonotype was picked up a small number of times. The chain recombines TRBV20-1 with TRBJ2-3; TRBD2 matches at 10 bases. The CDR3 loop spans 15 amino acids. The germline V gene has CDR1 DFQATT and CDR2 SNEGSKA (reference sequence). With V trimmed by 1 base and J by 7 bases, 8 bases remained unmatched. CDR3 residues: CSARVTSGARNTQYF. CDR3 nucleotides: TGCAGTGCTAGAGTAACTAGCGGGGCCCGAAATACGCAGTATTTT.

This clonotype was seen ten or more times. The chain is built from TRBV12-3 or TRBV12-4 and TRBJ2-7; D is possibly TRBD2 (7 bases). The V end was cut by 3 bases, the J end by 2 bases, with 17 bases between. The CDR3 has 16 amino acids. CDR3: CASSFFTGGSTYEQYF. The CDR3, as DNA: TGTGCCAGCAGTTTCTTCACGGGGGGCTCGACCTACGAGCAGTACTTC.

V usage is TRBV12-5 and J usage is TRBJ2-7; 8 bases align to TRBD2. The CDR3 length is 14 residues. Germline V gene data show CDR1 as LGHNT and CDR2 as FRNRAP. V dropped 7 bases and J dropped 0; count of bases not matched to a gene: 5. The DNA for the CDR3 is TGTGCTAGTGCGCTTAGCGGGACCTCCTACGAGCAGTACTTC. Translation gives CASALSGTSYEQYF.

The V and J genes are TRBV12-3 or TRBV12-4 and TRBJ2-5, with a weak D call TRBD1 (5 bases). CDR3 length: 15 residues. V was shortened by 5 bases and J by 2 bases, with 15 bases between the two germline ends. The CDR3 sequence: CASSPSTTAQETQYF. Written as DNA, the CDR3 is TGTGCCAGCAGTCCATCGACGACAGCTCAAGAGACCCAGTACTTC.

The chain uses TRBV7-3 and TRBJ2-5; the D gene is possibly TRBD1 (6 bases). The V gene lost 4 bases and the J gene lost 4 bases, with 13 bases spanning the gap. The V gene's germline CDR1 is SGHTA and CDR2 FQGTGA. The CDR3 is made up of 14 amino acids. The CDR3 reads CASSSGQPGETQYF. The CDR3 coding sequence is TGTGCCAGCAGCTCCGGACAGCCTGGAGAGACCCAGTACTTC.

The chain couples TRBV7-3 to TRBJ2-7; 13 positions match TRBD2. After removal of 2 bases from V and 7 bases from J, the junction contained 5 bases not matched to a gene. This CDR3 contains 15 residues. Germline assignment: CDR1 SGHTA and CDR2 FQGTGA. Written as DNA, the CDR3 is TGTGCCAGCAGCTTAGGCGGACTAGCGGGAGTGGAGCAGTACTTC. This sequence encodes CASSLGGLAGVEQYF.

The chain has TRBV3-1 and TRBJ2-1; tentative D call: TRBD2 (6 bases). This CDR3 is 13 amino acids long. V was shortened by 4 bases and J by 3 bases, with 7 bases between the two germline ends. The germline V gene has CDR1 LGHDT and CDR2 YNNKEL (reference sequence). CDR3 sequence reads: CASSRDFYNEQFF. CDR3 coding DNA: TGTGCCAGCAGCCGGGACTTCTACAATGAGCAGTTCTTC.

This rearrangement joins TRBV5-1 to TRBJ1-2, with D perhaps matching TRBD1 (5 bases). CDR3 length equals 14 residues. V lost 0 bases to trimming and J lost 4 bases, with 10 bases between them. In germline, CDR1 is SGHRS, CDR2 YFSETQ. The CDR3 bases are TGCGCCAGCAGCTTGGCTCCCGGGGCCTATGGCTACACCTTC. Protein product: CASSLAPGAYGYTF.